This T cell receptor beta chain was recorded in a study of T cell responses to AZD1222 COVID-19 vaccine. Measured with immunoSEQ multiplex PCR; TCRdb has only the in-frame clones, and not every one. The sample has 80,000 or so clones, 92% seen once. Pooled in the analysis were second doses at about 4 or about 12 weeks. The sequence was collected from an adult who received the AZD1222 COVID-19 vaccine. This specimen consisted of peripheral blood, obtained 28 days after the second AZD1222 dose.

The CDR3 region has the DNA TGTGCCAGCAGCCCAGAAGCGGGAAACAGCTACGAGCAGTACTTC. This translates into CASSPEAGNSYEQYF. The rearrangement uses TRBV4-2 and TRBJ2-7; 7 bases match TRBD2. There are 15 residues in the CDR3. Trimming cost V 4 bases and J 3 bases; bases outside gene matches: 9. Germline V lookup: CDR1 LGHNA, CDR2 YNFKEQ.